This TCR beta chain was retrieved from a study of T-cell memory formation after mild COVID-19. Study outcomes and limitations: Prior to infection, memory already included some responding clones, suggesting cross-reactive memory joined. CD8+ contracting clones occupied EMRA, while CD4+ ones occupied mainly CM and EM. Clones that shrank (day 15 to 85) were balanced CD4/CD8, whereas later expanders leaned CD4+.

TCRalpha and TCRbeta libraries used 5'RACE with constant-segment primers and UMIs. Using its own MiXCR run on the 5' RACE reads, TCRdb lists one record per CDR3 protein. The repertoire holds a few hundred thousand distinct CDR3 sequences, with roughly a fifth as singletons. Germline V gene lookup returns CDR1 SGHTA and CDR2 FQGTGA. V was shortened by 6 bases and J by 6 bases, with 15 bases between the two germline ends. The CDR3 extends over 14 amino acids. This clonotype was seen a few times. The antigen remains undetermined. The J gene is TRBJ2-1, the V gene TRBV7-3, with a possible D match to TRBD2 (5 bases). This receptor was taken from a man aged 18 to 30 who had mild COVID-19 (a few samples of this study predate the infection). Cell type and time point are not known. The specimen was PBMCs or a T cell subset sorted from them (not recorded which). CDR3 DNA: TGTGCCAGCAGTCCCCCGGGGTCCAGCAATGAGCAGTTCTTC. Translation gives CASSPPGSSNEQFF.